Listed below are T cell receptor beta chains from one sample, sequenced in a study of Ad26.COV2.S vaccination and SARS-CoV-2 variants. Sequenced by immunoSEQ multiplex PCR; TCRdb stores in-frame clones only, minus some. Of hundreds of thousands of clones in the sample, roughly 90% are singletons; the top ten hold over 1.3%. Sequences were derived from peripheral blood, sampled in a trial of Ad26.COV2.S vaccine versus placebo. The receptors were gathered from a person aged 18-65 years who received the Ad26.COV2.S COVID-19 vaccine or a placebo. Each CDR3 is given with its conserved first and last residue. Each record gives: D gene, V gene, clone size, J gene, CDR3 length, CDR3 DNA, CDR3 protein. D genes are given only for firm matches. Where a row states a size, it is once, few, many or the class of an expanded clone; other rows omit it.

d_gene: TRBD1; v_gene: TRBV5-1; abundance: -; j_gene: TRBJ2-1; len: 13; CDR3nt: TGCGCCAGCAGCTTATCAGGGGGAAATGAGCAGTTCTTC; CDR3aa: CASSLSGGNEQFF
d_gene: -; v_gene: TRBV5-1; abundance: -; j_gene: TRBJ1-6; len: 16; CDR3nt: TGCGCCAGCAGCTTGGGTCTAGGACTTTATAATTCACCCCTCCACTTT; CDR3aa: CASSLGLGLYNSPLHF
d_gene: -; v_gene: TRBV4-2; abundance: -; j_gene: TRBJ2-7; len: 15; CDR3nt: TGTGCCAGCAGCCAAGAAGGGGGGAGCGCCTACGAGCAGTACTTC; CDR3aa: CASSQEGGSAYEQYF
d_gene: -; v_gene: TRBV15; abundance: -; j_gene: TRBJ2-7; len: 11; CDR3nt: TGTGCCACCAGCAAGCAACAGGGGCAGTACTTC; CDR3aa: CATSKQQGQYF
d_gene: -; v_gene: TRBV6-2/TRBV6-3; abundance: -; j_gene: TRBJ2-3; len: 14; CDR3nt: TGTGCCAGCAGTTACGAGGAGCGGGTGAATACGCAGTATTTT; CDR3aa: CASSYEERVNTQYF
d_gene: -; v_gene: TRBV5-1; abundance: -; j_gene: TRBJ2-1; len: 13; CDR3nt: TGCGCCAGCAGCTCAGGGACTTACAATGAGCAGTTCTTC; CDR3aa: CASSSGTYNEQFF
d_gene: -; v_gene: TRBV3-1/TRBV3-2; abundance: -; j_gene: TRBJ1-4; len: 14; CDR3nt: TGTGCCAGCAGCTTCCGGGACGGTAATGAAAAACTGTTTTTT; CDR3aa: CASSFRDGNEKLFF
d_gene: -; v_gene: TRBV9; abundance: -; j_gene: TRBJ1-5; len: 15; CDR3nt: TGTGCCAGCAGCGTAGCTGGGGGCTTCGGTCAGCCCCAGCATTTT; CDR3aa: CASSVAGGFGQPQHF
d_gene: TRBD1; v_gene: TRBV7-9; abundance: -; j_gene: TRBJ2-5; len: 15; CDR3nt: TGTGCCAGCAGCCCGGGACAGGATGTTGGGGAGACCCAGTACTTC; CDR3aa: CASSPGQDVGETQYF
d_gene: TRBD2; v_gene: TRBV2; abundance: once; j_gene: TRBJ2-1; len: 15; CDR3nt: TGTGCCAGCAGTTATAGCGGGGTTGTGGACAATGAGCAGTTCTTC; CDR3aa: CASSYSGVVDNEQFF
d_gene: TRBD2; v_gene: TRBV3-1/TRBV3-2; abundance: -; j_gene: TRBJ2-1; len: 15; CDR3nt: TGTGCCAGCAGCCAGGGCGGGAGCTCCTACAATGAGCAGTTCTTC; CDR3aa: CASSQGGSSYNEQFF
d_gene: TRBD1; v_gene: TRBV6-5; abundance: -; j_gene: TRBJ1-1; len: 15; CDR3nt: TGTGCCAGCAGTTACGGACAGGGGGTGAGGACTGAAGCTTTCTTT; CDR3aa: CASSYGQGVRTEAFF
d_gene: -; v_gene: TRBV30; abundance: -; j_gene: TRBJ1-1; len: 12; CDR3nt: TGTGCCTGGAGAGCTACCCGCACTGAAGCTTTCTTT; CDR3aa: CAWRATRTEAFF
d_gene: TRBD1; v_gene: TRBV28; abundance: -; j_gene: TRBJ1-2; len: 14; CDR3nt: TGTGCCAGCAGGAACAGGGGATCTAACTATGGCTACACCTTC; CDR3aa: CASRNRGSNYGYTF
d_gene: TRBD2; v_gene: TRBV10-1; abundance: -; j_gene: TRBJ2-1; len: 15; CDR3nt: TGCGCCAGCAGTACCGGGAGCGGGACTGGTAATGAGCAGTTCTTC; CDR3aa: CASSTGSGTGNEQFF